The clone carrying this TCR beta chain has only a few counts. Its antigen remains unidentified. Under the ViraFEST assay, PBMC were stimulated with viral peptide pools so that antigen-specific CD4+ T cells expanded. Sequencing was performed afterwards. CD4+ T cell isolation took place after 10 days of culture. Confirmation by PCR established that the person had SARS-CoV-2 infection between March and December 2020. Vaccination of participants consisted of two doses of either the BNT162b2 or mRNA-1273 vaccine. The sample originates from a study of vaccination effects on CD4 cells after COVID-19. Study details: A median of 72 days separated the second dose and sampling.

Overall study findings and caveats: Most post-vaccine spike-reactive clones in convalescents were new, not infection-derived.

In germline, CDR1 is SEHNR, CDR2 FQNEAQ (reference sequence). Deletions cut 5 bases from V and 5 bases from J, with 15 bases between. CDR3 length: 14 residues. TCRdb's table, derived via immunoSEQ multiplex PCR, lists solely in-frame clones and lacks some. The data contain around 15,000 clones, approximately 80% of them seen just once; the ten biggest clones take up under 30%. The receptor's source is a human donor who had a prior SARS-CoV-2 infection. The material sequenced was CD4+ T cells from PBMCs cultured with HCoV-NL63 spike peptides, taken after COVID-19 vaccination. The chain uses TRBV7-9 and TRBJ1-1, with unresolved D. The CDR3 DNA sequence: TGTGCCAGCAGCCAGAAGGGCCGCGGGACTGAAGCTTTCTTT. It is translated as CASSQKGRGTEAFF.